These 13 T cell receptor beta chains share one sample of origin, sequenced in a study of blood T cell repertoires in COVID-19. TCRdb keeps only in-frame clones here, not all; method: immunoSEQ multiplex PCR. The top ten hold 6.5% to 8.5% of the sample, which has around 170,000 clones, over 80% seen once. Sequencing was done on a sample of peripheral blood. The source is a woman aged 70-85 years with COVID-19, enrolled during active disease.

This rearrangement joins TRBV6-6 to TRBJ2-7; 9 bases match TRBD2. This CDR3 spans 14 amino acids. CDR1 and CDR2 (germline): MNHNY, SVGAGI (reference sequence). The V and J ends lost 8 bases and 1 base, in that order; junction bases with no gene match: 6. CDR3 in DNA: TGTGCCAGCGGCTTTACTAGCGGGTCCTACGAGCAGTACTTC. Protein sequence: CASGFTSGSYEQYF.

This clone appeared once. The CDR3 protein is CASSPSPFAYNEQFF. The DNA for the CDR3 is TGTGCCAGCAGCCCGTCCCCCTTTGCCTACAATGAGCAGTTCTTC. The chain combines TRBV7-2 with TRBJ2-1; no reliable D call. The CDR3 contains 15 residues. Germline V gene data show CDR1 as SGHTA and CDR2 as FQGNSA. V lost 5 bases and J lost 2, with 13 bases in between.

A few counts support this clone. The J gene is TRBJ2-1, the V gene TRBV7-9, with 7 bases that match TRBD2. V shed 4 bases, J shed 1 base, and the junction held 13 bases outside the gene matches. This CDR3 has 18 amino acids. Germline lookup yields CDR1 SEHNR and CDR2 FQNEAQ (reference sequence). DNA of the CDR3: TGTGCCAGCAGCTCCCTTTTGGGAAAGCGGGAATCCTACAATGAGCAGTTCTTC. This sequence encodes CASSSLLGKRESYNEQFF.

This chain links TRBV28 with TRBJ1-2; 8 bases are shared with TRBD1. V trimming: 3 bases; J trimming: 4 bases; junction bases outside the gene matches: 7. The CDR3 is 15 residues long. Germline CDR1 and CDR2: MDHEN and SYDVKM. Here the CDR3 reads CASSFGTGRFYGYTF. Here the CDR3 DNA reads TGTGCCAGCAGTTTTGGGACAGGACGCTTCTATGGCTACACCTTC.

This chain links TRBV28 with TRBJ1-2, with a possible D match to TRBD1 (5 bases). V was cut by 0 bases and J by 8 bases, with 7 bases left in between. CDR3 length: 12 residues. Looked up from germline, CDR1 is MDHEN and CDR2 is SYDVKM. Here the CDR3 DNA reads TGTGCCAGCAGTTTATGGACAGAGGGCTACACCTTC. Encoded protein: CASSLWTEGYTF.

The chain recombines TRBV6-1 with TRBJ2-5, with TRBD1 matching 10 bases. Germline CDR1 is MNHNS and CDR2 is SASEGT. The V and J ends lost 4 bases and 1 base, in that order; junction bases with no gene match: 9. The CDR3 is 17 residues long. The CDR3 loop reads CASSVSTGGHFQETQYF. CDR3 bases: TGTGCCAGCAGTGTATCGACAGGGGGCCATTTCCAAGAGACCCAGTACTTC.

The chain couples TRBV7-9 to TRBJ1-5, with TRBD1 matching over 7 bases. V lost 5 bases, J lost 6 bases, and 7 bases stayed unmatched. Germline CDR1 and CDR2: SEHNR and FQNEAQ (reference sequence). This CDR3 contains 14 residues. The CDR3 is CASSPWTGSQPQHF. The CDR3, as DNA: TGTGCCAGCAGCCCTTGGACAGGTAGTCAGCCCCAGCATTTT.

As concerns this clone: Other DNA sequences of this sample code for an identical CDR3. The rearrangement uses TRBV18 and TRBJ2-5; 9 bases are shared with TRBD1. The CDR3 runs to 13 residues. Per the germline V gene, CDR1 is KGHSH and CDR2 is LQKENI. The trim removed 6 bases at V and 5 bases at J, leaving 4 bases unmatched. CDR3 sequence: CASSSDRGETQYF. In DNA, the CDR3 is TGTGCCAGCTCTTCGGACAGGGGTGAGACCCAGTACTTC. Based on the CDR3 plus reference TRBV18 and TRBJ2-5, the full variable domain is NAGVMQNPRHLVRRRGQEARLRCSPMKGHSHVYWYRQLPEEGLKFMVYLQKENIIDESGMPKERFSAEFPKEGPSILRIQQVVRGDSAAYFCASSSDRGETQYFGPGTRLLVL.

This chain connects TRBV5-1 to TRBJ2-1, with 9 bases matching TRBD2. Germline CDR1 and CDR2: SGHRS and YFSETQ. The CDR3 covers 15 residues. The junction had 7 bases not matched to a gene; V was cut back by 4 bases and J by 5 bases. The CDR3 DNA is TGCGCCAGCAGCGTTAGCGGGAGCGGCCACAATGAGCAGTTCTTC. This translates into CASSVSGSGHNEQFF.

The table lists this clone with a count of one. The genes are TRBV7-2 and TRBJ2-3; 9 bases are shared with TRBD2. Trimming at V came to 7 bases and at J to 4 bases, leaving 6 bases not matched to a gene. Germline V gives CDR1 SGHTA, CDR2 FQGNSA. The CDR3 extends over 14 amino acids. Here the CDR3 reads CASNRGRAADTQYF. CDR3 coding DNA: TGTGCCAGCAACCGCGGGAGGGCCGCAGATACGCAGTATTTT.

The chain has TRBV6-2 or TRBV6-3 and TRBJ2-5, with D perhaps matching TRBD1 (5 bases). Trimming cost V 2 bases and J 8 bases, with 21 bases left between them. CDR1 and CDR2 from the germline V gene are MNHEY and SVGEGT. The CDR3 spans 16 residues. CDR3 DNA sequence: TGTGCCAGCAGTTACAGGGGCCCACCGGGCGCTCAAACCCAGTACTTC. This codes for CASSYRGPPGAQTQYF.

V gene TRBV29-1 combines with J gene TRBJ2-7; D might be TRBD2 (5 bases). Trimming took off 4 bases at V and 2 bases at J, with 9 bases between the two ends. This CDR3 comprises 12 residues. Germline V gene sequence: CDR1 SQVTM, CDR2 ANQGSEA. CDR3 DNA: TGCAGCGTTGCGTCGGGGACCTACGAGCAGTACTTC. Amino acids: CSVASGTYEQYF.

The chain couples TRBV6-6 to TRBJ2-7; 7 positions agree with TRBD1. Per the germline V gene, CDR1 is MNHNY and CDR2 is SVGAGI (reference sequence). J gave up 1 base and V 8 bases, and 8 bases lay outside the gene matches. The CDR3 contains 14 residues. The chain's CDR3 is CASRRDSSSYEQYF. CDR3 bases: TGTGCCAGCCGCAGGGACAGCTCGTCCTACGAGCAGTACTTC.